This entry lists 10 T cell receptor beta chains sequenced from one sample in a study of T-cell memory formation after mild COVID-19. TCRdb processed the 5' RACE reads anew with MiXCR; each CDR3 protein has one entry. Found here are approximately 300,000 distinct CDR3 sequences, just under 20% of them singletons; the top ten hold roughly 21%. The sample taken for sequencing was PBMCs or a T cell subset sorted from them (not recorded which). These receptors all come from a young man who had mild COVID-19 (a few samples of this study predate the infection). Cell type and time point are not known.

The V and J genes are TRBV6-5 and TRBJ2-5; 8 bases align to TRBD1. Per the germline V gene, CDR1 is MNHEY and CDR2 is SVGAGI. V gave up 2 bases and J gave up 5 bases; unmatched junction bases: 16. The CDR3 is made up of 18 amino acids. CDR3 sequence: CASSYGQGAPTGQETQYF. Here the CDR3 DNA reads TGTGCCAGCAGTTACGGTCAGGGGGCCCCGACCGGGCAGGAGACCCAGTACTTC.

This clonotype was detected only a few times. The chain combines TRBV13 with TRBJ2-1; a weak D match, TRBD1 (6 bases). The V gene's germline CDR1 is PRHDT and CDR2 FYEKMQ (reference sequence). Deletions cut 7 bases from V and 3 bases from J, with 16 bases between. This CDR3 is built from 15 residues. CDR3 DNA sequence: TGTGCCAGCACCCCTTGGGGCAGGGGCTACAATGAGCAGTTCTTC. It yields the protein CASTPWGRGYNEQFF.

This clonotype came up a few times. The chain uses TRBV10-1 and TRBJ2-3; 7 nucleotides align to TRBD2. This CDR3 has 17 amino acids. J lost 5 bases, V lost 5 bases, and 16 bases had no gene match. Looked up from germline, CDR1 is WNHNN and CDR2 is SYGVQD (reference sequence). The DNA for the CDR3 is TGCGCCAGCAGTTCGAATGGGAGGGGACTCGAATTAGATACGCAGTATTTT. It encodes CASSSNGRGLELDTQYF.

V usage is TRBV24-1 and J usage is TRBJ2-5; 7 bases map to TRBD1. V lost 4 bases, J lost 5 bases, and 6 bases stayed unmatched. The germline CDR1 and CDR2 sequences are KGHDR and SFDVKD. The CDR3 covers 14 residues. DNA for the CDR3: TGTGCCACCAGTGACAACGACAGGGAGGAGACCCAGTACTTC. Encoded protein: CATSDNDREETQYF.

CDR3 region: CASRDPGTSRDTQYF. CDR3 sequence (DNA): TGTGCCAGCAGGGACCCCGGGACTAGTAGGGATACGCAGTATTTT. The chain recombines TRBV6-2 or TRBV6-3 with TRBJ2-3; the match to TRBD2 covers 8 bases. Germline V gives CDR1 MNHEY, CDR2 SVGEGT. The CDR3 length is 15 residues. Trimming at V came to 6 bases and at J to 6 bases, leaving 11 bases not matched to a gene.

The rearrangement uses TRBV10-3 and TRBJ2-7, with D hard to call. From germline, CDR1 is ENHRY and CDR2 SYGVKD. The germline V and J ends were trimmed by 4 bases and 0 bases, with 10 bases remaining between them. The CDR3 totals 14 residues. This CDR3 is CAISGEDNSYEQYV. DNA for the CDR3: TGTGCCATCAGTGGGGAAGACAACTCCTACGAGCAGTACGTC.

To note about this clonotype: A much larger clone differs by one base, so this may be a read error. V is TRBV6-1 and J is TRBJ2-5, with 10 bases identical to TRBD1. The CDR3 totals 13 residues. With V trimmed by 7 bases and J by 4 bases, 3 bases remained unmatched. Germline V gene data show CDR1 as MNHNS and CDR2 as SASEGT. The DNA of the CDR3 is TGTGCCAGCACCCGGGACAGGGGAGAGACCCAGTACTTC. The encoded protein is CASTRDRGETQYF.

This clonotype appeared a few times. The chain uses TRBV10-3 and TRBJ2-3; 8 bases are a match to TRBD2. CDR3 length: 17 amino acids. V lost 8 bases, J lost 2 bases, and 15 bases stayed unmatched. Germline V gives CDR1 ENHRY, CDR2 SYGVKD. CDR3 loop: CAILGGRGAPPTDTQYF. The CDR3 DNA reads as TGTGCCATCCTTGGGGGGCGGGGGGCGCCCCCCACAGATACGCAGTATTTT.

This clonotype was detected a few times. The rearrangement uses TRBV20-1 and TRBJ2-7, with D perhaps matching TRBD1 (5 bases). The germline V gene encodes CDR1 DFQATT and CDR2 SNEGSKA (reference sequence). V was clipped by 1 base and J by 0 bases, with 7 bases between them. This CDR3 has 13 amino acids. CDR3 nucleotide sequence: TGCAGTGCTAGAGCTGGGGCCTCCTACGAGCAGTACTTC. It codes for CSARAGASYEQYF.

The rearrangement joins TRBV5-5 to TRBJ2-2, with 10 nucleotides matching TRBD2. Germline values: CDR1 SGHKS, CDR2 YYEKEE (reference sequence). The CDR3 has 14 amino acids. V was clipped by 4 bases and J by 5 bases; unmatched bases: 2. CDR3 region: CASSPTSGTGELFF. CDR3 nucleotides: TGTGCCAGCAGCCCGACTAGCGGGACCGGGGAGCTGTTTTTT.